The clone carrying this T cell receptor (beta chain) was counted between two and nine times. The antigen remains unidentified. The CDR3 is 17 amino acids. The V end lost 3 bases, the J end lost 8 bases, and 23 bases lay between the germline ends. Germline V gene data show CDR1 as MNHEY and CDR2 as SMNVEV (reference sequence). The sample is drawn from a study of T cell repertoires in cytomegalovirus infection. Looking at the study overall: CMV epitopes that were recently identified and HLA-C-restricted were used alongside well-studied HLA-B-restricted ones. Indications of both CMV infection and matching HLA type were provided by public TCR beta signatures. Overall study results and limits: People with CMV and the relevant HLA were identified by cumulative public TCR beta family frequency. Clonotypes of TCR beta that were HLA-C-restricted and CMV-specific dominated the ex vivo response.

MiXCR was run by TCRdb on the reads, yielding one entry per CDR3 protein. The table records 100,000 or so distinct CDR3 sequences, 42% of them present only once. This clonotype was obtained from a human donor in good health (CMV status not recorded). Some clones in this sample may be carry-over from other donors' samples. The sequenced sample was CD8+ T cells from cultured PBMCs, obtained from culture after CMV antigen stimulation. The chain links TRBV27 to TRBJ2-1; tentatively, D is TRBD1 (6 bases). As DNA, the CDR3 is TGTGCCAGCAGTTTGCAGGTGGTCTCCGACAAGGGGGATGAGCAGTTCTTC. Amino acids: CASSLQVVSDKGDEQFF.